These T cell receptor beta chains were read from a single sample in a study of OX40 agonist ivuxolimab in advanced cancers. Sequencing used immunoSEQ multiplex PCR; TCRdb keeps in-frame clones, though not all of them. The data hold approximately 69,000 clones, with around 90% observed a single time. The sample in question was CD4+ or CD8+ T cells sorted from blood, obtained in a trial of the OX40 agonist ivuxolimab. These receptors all stem from an adult with an advanced solid tumor such as melanoma, head and neck, liver or kidney cancer. CDR3s include the opening cysteine and the closing phenylalanine or tryptophan. The order of the fields is clone size, J gene, D gene, V gene, CDR3 DNA, CDR3 protein. D genes are given only for firm matches. Only some rows state a clone size, as once, few, many or a class for expanded clones.

>once|TRBJ2-7|TRBD2|TRBV28
TGTGCCAGCAGTGAACCGGGACAGGGGGCTCTTGGACTAGCGGGAGGGCCCCACGAGCAGTACTTC
CASSEPGQGALGLAGGPHEQYF
>.|TRBJ1-4|TRBD1|TRBV4-3
TGCGCCAGCAGCCGGTTAGGACAGGGTAATGAAAAACTGTTTTTT
CASSRLGQGNEKLFF
>.|TRBJ2-7|TRBD1|TRBV5-1
TGCGCCAGCAGCTTGGCCGGGACAGGGGCCTACGAGCAGTACTTC
CASSLAGTGAYEQYF
>.|TRBJ1-2|.|TRBV27
TGTGCCAGCAGTTTATTAGGCAGAACTGACTATGGCTACACCTTC
CASSLLGRTDYGYTF
>once|TRBJ1-5|TRBD1|TRBV15
TGTGCCACCAGCAGAAGAAATACAGGGGGCGATCAGCCCCAGCATTTT
CATSRRNTGGDQPQHF
>.|TRBJ2-1|.|TRBV27
TGTGCCAGCAGCAGTCCCGGGACCCGGGGCAATGAGCAGTTCTTC
CASSSPGTRGNEQFF
>few|TRBJ2-5|TRBD2|TRBV18
TGTGCCAGCTCACGACCTAGCGGCGTAGAGACCCAGTACTTC
CASSRPSGVETQYF
>.|TRBJ2-1|.|TRBV7-2
TGTGCCAGCAGCTTCCGCCCCGACAGGACCAATGAGCAGTTCTTC
CASSFRPDRTNEQFF
>.|TRBJ2-5|TRBD2|TRBV4-1
TGCGCCAGCAGCCAAGAAGGCGGGAGGGCAGAAGAGACCCAGTACTTC
CASSQEGGRAEETQYF
>.|TRBJ2-3|.|TRBV13
TGTGCCAGCAGCTTACCTGCAGATACGCAGTATTTT
CASSLPADTQYF
>.|TRBJ2-5|TRBD2|TRBV11-2
TGTGCCAGCAGCAATCCTAGCGGGAGGATCCAAGAGACCCAGTACTTC
CASSNPSGRIQETQYF
>few|TRBJ2-7|TRBD2|TRBV6-5
TGTGCCAGCAGGGCGGGAGACTACGAGCAGTACTTC
CASRAGDYEQYF
>.|TRBJ2-1|TRBD2|TRBV28
TGTGCCAGCAGCCCCGGGACTAGCGGGAGGAATCGGTTCTTC
CASSPGTSGRNRFF
>.|TRBJ1-6|.|TRBV28
TGTGCCAGCAAGGGGAGCTCCTATAATTCACCCCTCCACTTT
CASKGSSYNSPLHF
>.|TRBJ2-2|TRBD2|TRBV6-6
TGTGCCAGCAGATCTACTAGCGGAAAGAACACCGGGGAGCTGTTTTTT
CASRSTSGKNTGELFF
>few|TRBJ1-1|.|TRBV4-1
TGCGCCAGCAGCCAAGAAGGTGGGAGGGGAGGAAGGACTGAAGCTTTCTTT
CASSQEGGRGGRTEAFF
>.|TRBJ1-5|.|TRBV10-3
TGTGCCATCAGTGAGTCGGGAGGGAGCAATCAGCCCCAGCATTTT
CAISESGGSNQPQHF
>.|TRBJ1-1|.|TRBV28
TGTGCCGTGGGGGCGGAACAAAACACTGAAGCTTTCTTT
CAVGAEQNTEAFF
>few|TRBJ2-2|TRBD2|TRBV19
TGTGCCACGGGACTAGCGGGAAGGTTCTCCGGGGAGCTGTTTTTT
CATGLAGRFSGELFF
>.|TRBJ2-1|.|TRBV5-4
TGTGCCAGCAGCTTGTCGACGTCAGGGCGTCTTGAGCAGTTCTTC
CASSLSTSGRLEQFF
>.|TRBJ1-2|.|TRBV11-2
TGTGCCAGCAGCTCGGTAGGATCAGTCGGCAGTAACTATGGCTACACCTTC
CASSSVGSVGSNYGYTF
>.|TRBJ2-2|.|TRBV7-3
TGTGCCAGCAGCTGGGTGCCCTCGAACACCGGGGAGCTGTTTTTT
CASSWVPSNTGELFF
>.|TRBJ2-3|.|TRBV7-2
TGTGCCAGCAGCCCAGGGACCACAGATACGCAGTATTTT
CASSPGTTDTQYF
>.|TRBJ2-7|TRBD2|TRBV29-1
TGCAGCGTCAGGACTAGCGGGAGAAGTGAGCAGTACTTC
CSVRTSGRSEQYF
>.|TRBJ1-2|TRBD1|TRBV6-6
TGTGCCAGCAGCCTCCACGACAGGGGCTATGGCTACACCTTC
CASSLHDRGYGYTF
>.|TRBJ2-5|.|TRBV4-1
TGCGCCAGCAGCCAAGGGGCACTCCAAGAGACCCAGTACTTC
CASSQGALQETQYF
>.|TRBJ2-5|.|TRBV6-5
TGTGCCAGCAGTGACGGAGCCCAGTACTTC
CASSDGAQYF
>.|TRBJ2-1|.|TRBV10-3
TGTGCCACCAAGGACTCAAACAATGAGCAGTTCTTC
CATKDSNNEQFF
>.|TRBJ2-5|.|TRBV7-2
TGTGCCAGCAGCTCCCCGCGGGATCAAGAGACCCAGTACTTC
CASSSPRDQETQYF
>.|TRBJ2-7|.|TRBV27
TGTGCCAGCAGTTCAAGCCTAGGGTACGAGCAGTACTTC
CASSSSLGYEQYF
>.|TRBJ2-7|.|TRBV28
TGTGCCAGCAGCTACGGGTCTTCGGTCGCCTACGAGCAGTACTTC
CASSYGSSVAYEQYF
>.|TRBJ2-3|TRBD2|TRBV6-6
TGTGCCAGCAGTTTAGCCCGGGGGGGGGCAGATACGCAGTATTTT
CASSLARGGADTQYF
>once|TRBJ2-2|TRBD1|TRBV7-2
TGTGCCAGCAGCTCCCCGGGACAGGCGAACACCGGGGAGCTGTTTTTT
CASSSPGQANTGELFF
>once|TRBJ2-2|.|TRBV7-3
TGTGCCAGCAGCCCATACAGGGAGAACACCGGGGAGCTGTTTTTT
CASSPYRENTGELFF
>.|TRBJ2-1|.|TRBV5-1
TGCGCCAGCAGTTATCCCTGGACGGGGGACAATGAGCAGTTCTTC
CASSYPWTGDNEQFF
>.|TRBJ1-5|.|TRBV12-2
TGTGCAAGTCGCTTAGGTGGAGGAGTGCCAGACAGGGGCCATCAGCCCCAGCATTTT
CASRLGGGVPDRGHQPQHF
>.|TRBJ2-2|.|TRBV7-2
TGTGCCAGCAGCTCTAGCTACGGATTACAGCTGTTTTTT
CASSSSYGLQLFF
>.|TRBJ2-3|.|TRBV27
TGTGCCAGCACCTCGCTAGGGACACCCCCAGATACGCAGTATTTT
CASTSLGTPPDTQYF
>.|TRBJ2-2|TRBD1|TRBV10-3
TGTGCCATCAGCCCAGGACAGGGGAACACCGGGGAGCTGTTTTTT
CAISPGQGNTGELFF
>.|TRBJ2-1|.|TRBV11-1
TGTGCCAGCAGCTTACGAGGATTGGGTAGCACTAGTGAGCAGTTCTTC
CASSLRGLGSTSEQFF
>.|TRBJ1-6|.|TRBV11-3
TGTGCCAGCAGCTTAAGGGGGATGAATAATTCACCCCTCCACTTT
CASSLRGMNNSPLHF
>.|TRBJ2-7|.|TRBV18
TGTGCCAGCTCACGACAAACCGGGACATCCCTCTACGAGCAGTACTTC
CASSRQTGTSLYEQYF
>.|TRBJ2-7|TRBD2|TRBV18
TGTGCCAGCTCACGACAGCGGGAGGTCTACGAGCAGTACTTC
CASSRQREVYEQYF
>.|TRBJ2-1|.|TRBV30
TGTGCCTGGAGTGTTGGGGACAAGGTTCTGTTCTTC
CAWSVGDKVLFF
>.|TRBJ2-7|.|TRBV1
TGCACCAGACTCGGGTTAGACGAGCAGTACTTC
CTRLGLDEQYF